This is a list of T cell receptor beta chains from one sample in a study of identical twins. TCRdb called the 5' RACE reads again in MiXCR, with one record for every CDR3 protein. The table has some 1,700,000 distinct CDR3 sequences, more than 30% seen once; the top ten hold about 0.25%. Sequenced sample: cord blood. Receptor source: a newborn girl in good health. CDR3s include the opening cysteine and the closing phenylalanine or tryptophan. The D gene is left open where the match is weak. Part of the rows lack a size; the others show once, few, many or a class for expanded clones.

J: TRBJ1-5
size: NA
V: TRBV11-2
D: NA
CDR3: CASSSGGGPNQPQHF
DNA: TGTGCCAGCAGCTCGGGGGGGGGACCTAATCAGCCCCAGCATTTT

J: TRBJ2-5
size: few
V: TRBV7-2
D: NA
CDR3: CASRTRLGGGTQYF
DNA: TGTGCCAGCAGAACCAGACTGGGGGGCGGGACCCAGTACTTC

J: TRBJ2-4
size: many
V: TRBV28
D: NA
CDR3: CASRDPIKNIQYF
DNA: TGTGCCAGCAGGGACCCTATCAAAAACATTCAGTACTTC

J: TRBJ2-3
size: few
V: TRBV20-1
D: NA
CDR3: CSASGDPRGSTQYF
DNA: TGCAGTGCTAGTGGGGACCCTCGGGGAAGTACGCAGTATTTT

J: TRBJ1-5
size: NA
V: TRBV30
D: TRBD1
CDR3: CAWSRDRGFYSNQPQHF
DNA: TGTGCCTGGAGCCGGGACAGGGGTTTTTATAGCAATCAGCCCCAGCATTTT

J: TRBJ2-3
size: NA
V: TRBV2
D: NA
CDR3: CASSGLRRRSTDTQYF
DNA: TGTGCCAGCAGTGGGTTGCGGCGGAGGAGCACAGATACGCAGTATTTT

J: TRBJ1-6
size: few
V: TRBV10-3
D: NA
CDR3: CAISSGTSSYNSPLHF
DNA: TGTGCCATTTCTTCGGGCACGAGCTCCTATAATTCACCCCTCCACTTT

J: TRBJ2-4
size: NA
V: TRBV5-6
D: NA
CDR3: CASSLKDIQYF
DNA: TGTGCCAGCAGCTTGAAGGACATTCAGTACTTC

J: TRBJ2-7
size: NA
V: TRBV25-1
D: TRBD1
CDR3: CASEDRGAYEQYF
DNA: TGTGCCAGTGAGGACAGGGGAGCCTACGAGCAGTACTTC

J: TRBJ1-2
size: few
V: TRBV12-3/TRBV12-4
D: NA
CDR3: CASSLGAGHGYTF
DNA: TGTGCCAGCAGTTTAGGGGCAGGTCATGGCTACACCTTC